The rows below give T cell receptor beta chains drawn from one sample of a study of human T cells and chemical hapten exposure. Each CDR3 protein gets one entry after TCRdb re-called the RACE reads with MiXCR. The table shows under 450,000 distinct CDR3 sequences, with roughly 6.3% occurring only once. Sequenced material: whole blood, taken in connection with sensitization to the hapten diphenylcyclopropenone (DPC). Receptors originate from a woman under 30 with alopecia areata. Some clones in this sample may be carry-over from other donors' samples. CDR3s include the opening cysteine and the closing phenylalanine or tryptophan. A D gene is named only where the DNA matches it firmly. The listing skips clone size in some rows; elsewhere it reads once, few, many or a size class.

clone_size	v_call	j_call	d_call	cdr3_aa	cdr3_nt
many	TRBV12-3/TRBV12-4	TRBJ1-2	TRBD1	CASSLGAGTVRNYGYTF	TGTGCCAGCAGTTTAGGGGCTGGGACAGTCCGAAACTATGGCTACACCTTC
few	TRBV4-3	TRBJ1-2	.	CASSQVMGDYGYTF	TGCGCCAGCAGCCAAGTAATGGGGGACTATGGCTACACCTTC
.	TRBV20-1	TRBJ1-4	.	CSVRRSWGGSDLFF	TGCAGTGTTAGAAGGAGTTGGGGTGGCTCTGACCTGTTTTTT
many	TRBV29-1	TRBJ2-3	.	CSVTDRPTQYF	TGCAGCGTTACCGACAGGCCTACGCAGTATTTT
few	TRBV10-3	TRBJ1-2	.	CAISESLFGGITIGYTF	TGTGCCATCAGTGAATCTCTTTTTGGCGGAATAACTATCGGCTACACCTTC
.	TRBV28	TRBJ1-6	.	CASSLNGGSYNSPLHF	TGTGCCAGCAGTTTAAACGGTGGCTCCTATAATTCACCCCTCCACTTT
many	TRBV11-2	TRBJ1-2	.	CASSPAGYGYTF	TGTGCCAGCAGCCCCGCAGGCTATGGCTACACCTTC
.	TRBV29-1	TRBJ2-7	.	CSVEGLTGLPYEQYF	TGCAGCGTTGAAGGATTGACGGGGCTACCCTACGAGCAGTACTTC
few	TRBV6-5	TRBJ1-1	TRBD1	CASKRGQIEAFF	TGTGCCAGCAAAAGGGGGCAGATTGAAGCTTTCTTT
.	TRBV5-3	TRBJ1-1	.	CARSRTKNTEAFF	TGTGCCAGAAGCCGGACAAAGAACACTGAAGCTTTCTTT
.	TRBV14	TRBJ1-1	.	CASSPDPHGRGTEAFF	TGTGCCAGCAGCCCGGACCCACACGGACGGGGCACTGAAGCTTTCTTT
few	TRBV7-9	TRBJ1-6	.	CASSSEGGIIYNSPLHF	TGTGCCAGCAGCTCCGAGGGGGGAATTATTTATAATTCACCCCTCCACTTT
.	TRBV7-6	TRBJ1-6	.	CASSFRTANSPLHF	TGTGCCAGCAGCTTCAGGACGGCTAATTCACCCCTCCACTTT
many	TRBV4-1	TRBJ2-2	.	CASSAGAGTGELFF	TGCGCCAGCTCGGCGGGCGCGGGCACCGGGGAGCTGTTTTTT
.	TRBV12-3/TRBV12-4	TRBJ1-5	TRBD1	CASSFQGADQPQHF	TGTGCCAGCAGTTTCCAGGGGGCGGATCAGCCCCAGCATTTT
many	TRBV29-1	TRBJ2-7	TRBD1	CSVERGQTGESYEQYF	TGCAGCGTTGAAAGGGGCCAGACAGGGGAAAGCTACGAGCAGTACTTC
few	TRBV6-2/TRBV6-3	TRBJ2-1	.	CASSHRQVGNEQFF	TGTGCCAGCAGTCATCGACAGGTGGGCAATGAGCAGTTCTTC
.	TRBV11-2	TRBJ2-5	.	CASSSDYHLQETQYF	TGTGCCAGCAGCTCCGATTACCATCTTCAAGAGACCCAGTACTTC
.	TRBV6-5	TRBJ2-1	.	CASAPTLNNEQFF	TGTGCCAGCGCCCCGACACTGAACAATGAGCAGTTCTTC
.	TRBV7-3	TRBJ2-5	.	CASSFSGARQETQYF	TGTGCCAGCAGCTTCTCGGGGGCCCGACAAGAGACCCAGTACTTC
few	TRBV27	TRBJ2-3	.	CASSSPQGTSTDTQYF	TGTGCCAGCAGTTCCCCGCAGGGAACTAGCACAGATACGCAGTATTTT
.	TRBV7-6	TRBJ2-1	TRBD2	CASSLGLAGGYDNEQFF	TGTGCCAGCAGCTTGGGATTAGCGGGGGGATATGACAATGAGCAGTTCTTC
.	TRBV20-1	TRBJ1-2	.	CSARPGFLGYTF	TGCAGTGCTAGACCGGGGTTTTTGGGCTACACCTTC
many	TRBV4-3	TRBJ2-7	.	CASSQDTQSSYEQYF	TGCGCCAGCAGCCAAGATACCCAAAGCTCCTACGAGCAGTACTTC
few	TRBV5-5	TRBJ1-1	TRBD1	CASSLMWTGDTEAFF	TGTGCCAGCAGCTTGATGTGGACAGGGGACACTGAAGCTTTCTTT
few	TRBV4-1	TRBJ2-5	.	CASSQEGAGETQYF	TGCGCCAGCAGCCAAGAGGGGGCGGGCGAGACCCAGTACTTC
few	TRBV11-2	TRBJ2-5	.	CASSLDTRETQYF	TGTGCCAGCAGCTTAGATACACGGGAGACCCAGTACTTC
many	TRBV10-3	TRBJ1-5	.	CAISEGRDRPQHF	TGTGCCATCAGTGAAGGAAGGGATCGGCCCCAGCATTTT
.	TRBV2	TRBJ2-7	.	CASTYARYEQYF	TGTGCCAGCACCTACGCCAGATACGAGCAGTACTTC
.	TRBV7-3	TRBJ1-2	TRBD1	CASSRTGESGYTF	TGTGCCAGCAGCCGAACAGGGGAGAGCGGCTACACCTTC
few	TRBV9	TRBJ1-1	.	CASSVDGGAGFDEAFF	TGTGCCAGCAGCGTAGACGGGGGCGCAGGATTCGATGAAGCTTTCTTT
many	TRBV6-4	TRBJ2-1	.	CASSDSAAGSYNEQFF	TGTGCCAGCAGTGACTCGGCGGCCGGCTCCTACAATGAGCAGTTCTTC
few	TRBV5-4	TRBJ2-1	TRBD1	CASSSAGGAGNEQFF	TGTGCCAGCAGCTCCGCAGGGGGCGCGGGCAATGAGCAGTTCTTC
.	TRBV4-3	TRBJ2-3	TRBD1	CASSQAPQGRTDTQYF	TGCGCCAGCAGCCAAGCCCCACAGGGGCGCACAGATACGCAGTATTTT
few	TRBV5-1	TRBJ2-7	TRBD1	CASSLAGDRAHEQYF	TGCGCCAGCAGCTTGGCGGGCGACAGGGCCCACGAGCAGTACTTC
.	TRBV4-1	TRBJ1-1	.	CASSQEGISGGVYEAFF	TGCGCCAGCAGCCAAGAAGGGATTAGCGGGGGGGTTTATGAAGCTTTCTTT
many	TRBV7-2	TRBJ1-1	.	CASSLARRTEAFF	TGTGCCAGCAGCTTAGCGCGACGGACTGAAGCTTTCTTT
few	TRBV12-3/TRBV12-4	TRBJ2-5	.	CASRNGQETQYF	TGTGCCAGCAGGAATGGGCAAGAGACCCAGTACTTC
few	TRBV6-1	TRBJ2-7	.	CASSNNYEWQYF	TGTGCCAGCAGTAACAATTACGAGTGGCAGTACTTC
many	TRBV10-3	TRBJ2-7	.	CAISESLSYEQYF	TGTGCCATCAGTGAGTCGTTAAGCTACGAGCAGTACTTC
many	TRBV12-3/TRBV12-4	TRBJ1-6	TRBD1	CASSSTGTNSPLHF	TGTGCCAGCAGTTCGACAGGGACCAATTCACCCCTCCACTTT
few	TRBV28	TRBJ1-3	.	CASSFVGARSGNTIYF	TGTGCCAGCAGTTTTGTGGGGGCGAGGTCTGGAAACACCATATATTTT
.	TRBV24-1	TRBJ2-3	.	CATSDLAGTDTQYF	TGTGCCACCAGTGATCTGGCAGGCACAGATACGCAGTATTTT
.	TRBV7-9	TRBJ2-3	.	CASSLVQGPWDTQYF	TGTGCCAGCAGCTTAGTTCAGGGCCCTTGGGATACGCAGTATTTT
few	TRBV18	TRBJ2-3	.	CASSPETDTQYF	TGTGCCAGCTCACCTGAAACAGATACGCAGTATTTT
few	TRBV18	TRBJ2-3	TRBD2	CASSPRRGGRADTQYF	TGTGCCAGCTCACCACGGCGGGGGGGCCGGGCAGATACGCAGTATTTT
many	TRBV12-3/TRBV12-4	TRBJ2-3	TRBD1	CASRSGTGGIDTQYF	TGTGCCAGCAGGTCCGGGACAGGGGGCATTGATACGCAGTATTTT
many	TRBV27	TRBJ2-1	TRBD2	CASSLGTSGGYNEQFF	TGTGCCAGCAGTTTGGGGACTAGCGGGGGCTACAATGAGCAGTTCTTC
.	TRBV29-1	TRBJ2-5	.	CSVAADMETQYF	TGCAGCGTTGCGGCCGACATGGAGACCCAGTACTTC
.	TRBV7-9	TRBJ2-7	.	CGSSLSSYEQYF	TGTGGCAGCAGCCTAAGCTCCTACGAGCAGTACTTC
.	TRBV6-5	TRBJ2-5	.	CASSYSREATQETQYF	TGTGCCAGCAGTTACAGCAGGGAAGCGACCCAAGAGACCCAGTACTTC